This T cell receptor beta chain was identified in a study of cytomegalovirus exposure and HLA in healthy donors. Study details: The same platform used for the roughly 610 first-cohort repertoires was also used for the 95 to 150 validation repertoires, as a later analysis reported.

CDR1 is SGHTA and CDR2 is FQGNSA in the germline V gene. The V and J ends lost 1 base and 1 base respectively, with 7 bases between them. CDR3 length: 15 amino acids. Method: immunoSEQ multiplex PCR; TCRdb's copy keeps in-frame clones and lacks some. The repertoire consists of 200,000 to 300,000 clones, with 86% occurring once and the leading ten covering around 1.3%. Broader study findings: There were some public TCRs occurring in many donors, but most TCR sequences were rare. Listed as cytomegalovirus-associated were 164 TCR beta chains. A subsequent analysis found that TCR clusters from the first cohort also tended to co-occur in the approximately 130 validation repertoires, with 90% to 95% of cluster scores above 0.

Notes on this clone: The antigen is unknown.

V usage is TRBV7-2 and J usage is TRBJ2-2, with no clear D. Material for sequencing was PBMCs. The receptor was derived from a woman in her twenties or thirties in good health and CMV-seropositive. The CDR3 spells CASSLVPGNTGELFF. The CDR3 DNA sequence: TGTGCCAGCAGCTTAGTACCAGGGAACACCGGGGAGCTGTTTTTT. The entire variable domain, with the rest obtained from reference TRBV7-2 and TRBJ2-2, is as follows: GAGVSQSPSNKVTEKGKDVELRCDPISGHTALYWYRQSLGQGLEFLIYFQGNSAPDKSGLPSDRFSAERTGGSVSTLTIQRTQQEDSAVYLCASSLVPGNTGELFFGEGSRLTVL.